This T cell receptor beta chain came from a study of blood T cells in healthy people across ages. Points from the study as a whole: PBMCs were not sorted, which prevented a conclusive comparison of naive versus antigen-experienced cells. Samples with more naive T cells showed higher observed beta diversity.

A sample-barcoded 5' primer and a J-beta primer mix were used in a second PCR of roughly 6 to 12 cycles. TCRdb fed the 5' RACE reads into MiXCR, producing one record per CDR3 protein. The table records over 1.5 million distinct CDR3 sequences, about 50% of them present only once. On this clonotype: The antigen remains unidentified.

Sequenced material: blood. This receptor was taken from a woman aged 40 to 50 in good health.

DNA of the CDR3: TGTGCCAGCAGTAAGGGGCCAAATCAGCCCCAGCATTTT. As protein: CASSKGPNQPQHF. The chain links TRBV25-1 to TRBJ1-5; D is possibly TRBD1 (5 bases). Germline assignment: CDR1 MGHDK and CDR2 SYGVNS. Trimming took 5 bases from V and 4 from J, leaving 9 bases between them. The CDR3 is 13 residues long.